Listed below are T cell receptor beta chains from one sample, sequenced in a study of long-term antiretroviral therapy in people with HIV. Some clones are missing from TCRdb's copy, which holds only in-frame ones; the method was immunoSEQ multiplex PCR. The sample comprises under 25,000 clones, about 82% of which are singletons, and 12% rests with the top ten. The sample in question was unsorted PBMCs, obtained 1.6 years after starting antiretroviral therapy. The source is a man in his forties with HIV. The CDR3 runs from the conserved cysteine through the conserved F or W. The order of the fields is J gene, V gene, CDR3 protein.

>TRBJ1-2|TRBV6-1
CASGQGIYGYTF
>TRBJ2-1|TRBV14
CASSLRLARSQFF
>TRBJ2-7|TRBV6-5
CASSFRGEQYF
>TRBJ1-1|TRBV6-5
CASSYSNTEAFF
>TRBJ2-7|TRBV27
CASSIFPGTNYEQYF
>TRBJ2-2|TRBV6-5
CASSTTGVTGELFF
>TRBJ2-7|TRBV5-6
CASSFGTVPSVQYF
>TRBJ2-7|TRBV10-3
CAISDSRDRASYEQYF
>TRBJ1-2|TRBV4-1
CASSQGAQGSYGYTF
>TRBJ2-3|TRBV2
CASSGFGTSGRAADTQYF
>.|TRBV30
CAWSTGGGKYEQYF
>TRBJ1-1|TRBV2
CASSPGQGGLLAFF
>TRBJ1-4|TRBV6-4
CASRFSLQNEKLFF
>TRBJ1-1|TRBV5-1
CASHQGGLDTEAFF
>TRBJ1-2|TRBV29-1
CSVERPGGPQSYGYTF
>TRBJ1-1|TRBV4-1
CASSQEALMNTEAFF